This is a list of T cell receptor beta chains from one sample in a study of shared clonotypes between healthy human individuals. Measured with immunoSEQ multiplex PCR; TCRdb has only the in-frame clones, and not every one. The data show millions of clones, roughly 93% seen once. The sample consisted of naive CD4+ T cells from PBMCs. These receptors were obtained from a man aged 18 to 30 in good health. Some clones in this sample may be carry-over from other donors' samples. The CDR3 runs from the conserved cysteine through the conserved F or W.

V | CDR3
TRBV18 | CASSPGLAGAADTQYF
TRBV19 | CASSIVGYYGYTF
TRBV14 | CASSQGLAGAYEQYF
TRBV30 | CAWVVQTRIFDEQYF
TRBV7-9 | CASSPPRAQAVQETQYF
TRBV28 | CASSLADIGGGYTDTQYF
TRBV9 | CASSVVADNTDTQYF
TRBV6-1 | CASRLMNTEAFF
TRBV30 | CAWRTAGGTQYF
TRBV9 | CASSVATGEPYEQYF
TRBV2 | CASSEGNPGNEQFF
TRBV6-1 | CASSEYLGQGWSYEQYF
TRBV6-1 | CASSEQGRPLRETQYF
TRBV2 | CASSANSEQYF
TRBV9 | CASSVGGGDTQYF
TRBV4-1 | CASSQDLGSYRGEQYF
TRBV5-1 | CASSLGPAGGGETQYF
TRBV9 | CASSPGGNEKLFF
TRBV5-1 | CASSFGGAVNEQFF
TRBV20-1 | CSSMERETQYF
TRBV5-1 | CASSLGVGGSRAF
TRBV19 | CASSPRGPYEQYF
TRBV5-1 | CASSLVPNNEQFF
TRBV5-4 | CASSPLPGSDTGELFF
TRBV28 | CASSPAGGRTGELFF
TRBV5-1 | CASSSGFQRGYSNEQFF
TRBV4-1 | CASSPSGLQRGPGELFF
TRBV18 | CASSYTTGSYEQYF
TRBV5-1 | CASSLAGGSTDTQYF
TRBV2 | CASSQDRAQGNEQFF
TRBV7-7 | CASSLSAAANTGELFF
TRBV7-2 | CASSRDRAYGNTIYF
TRBV4-2 | CASSRQGRDTQYF
TRBV14 | CASSHLTGSTGELFF
TRBV14 | CASSLNTGELFF
TRBV28 | CATITQGNTIYF
TRBV25-1 | CASSKGQNYGYTF